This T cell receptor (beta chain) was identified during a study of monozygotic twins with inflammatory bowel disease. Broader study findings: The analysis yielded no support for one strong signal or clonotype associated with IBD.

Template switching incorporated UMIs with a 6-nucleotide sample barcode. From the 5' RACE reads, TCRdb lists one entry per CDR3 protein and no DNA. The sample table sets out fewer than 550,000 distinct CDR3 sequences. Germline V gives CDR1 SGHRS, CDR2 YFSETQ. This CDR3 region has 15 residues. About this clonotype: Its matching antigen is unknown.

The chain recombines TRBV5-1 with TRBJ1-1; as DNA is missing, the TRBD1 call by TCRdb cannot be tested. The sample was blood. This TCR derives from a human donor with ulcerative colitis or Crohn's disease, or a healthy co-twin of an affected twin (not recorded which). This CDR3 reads CASSDDRAGNTEAFF.